Below are 12 T cell receptor beta chains sequenced from a single sample in a study of blood T cell repertoires in COVID-19. Sequenced by immunoSEQ multiplex PCR; TCRdb stores in-frame clones only, minus some. The profile shows 300,000 to 350,000 clones, 88% of them singletons. Sequenced: peripheral blood. All receptors derive from a woman between 65 and 79 years old with COVID-19, enrolled during active disease.

V and J are TRBV6-5 and TRBJ1-2; D gene uncertain. Germline V gene sequence: CDR1 MNHEY, CDR2 SVGAGI. There are 13 residues in the CDR3. The V and J ends lost 2 bases and 8 bases respectively, with 12 bases between them. CDR3 nucleotides: TGTGCCAGCAGTTACGGACGGGAGGGAGGCTACACCTTC. Its translation is CASSYGREGGYTF.

The rearrangement uses TRBV29-1 and TRBJ1-1; D call uncertain. Germline V gene lookup returns CDR1 SQVTM and CDR2 ANQGSEA. The CDR3 loop spans 13 amino acids. V was pared by 4 bases and J by 6 bases, with 15 bases between. The CDR3 sequence is CSVAETARAEAFF. The CDR3 DNA follows: TGCAGCGTTGCTGAGACGGCGCGGGCTGAAGCTTTCTTT.

V gene TRBV5-6 combines with J gene TRBJ2-1; 12 bases are shared with TRBD2. From germline, CDR1 is SGHDT and CDR2 YYEEEE. There are 15 residues in the CDR3. J lost 5 bases, V lost 4 bases, and 4 bases had no gene match. The CDR3, as DNA: TGTGCCAGCAGCCCTCTAGCGGGGGGGAACAATGAGCAGTTCTTC. This translates into CASSPLAGGNNEQFF.

This chain connects TRBV4-1 to TRBJ1-3; a weak D match, TRBD1 (6 bases). CDR1 is MGHRA, CDR2 YSYEKL, per germline. The V and J ends lost 4 bases and 4 bases respectively, with 8 bases between them. This CDR3 has 13 amino acids. The CDR3 DNA reads TGCGCCAGCAGCCGCGACAGGGGAAACACCATATATTTT. Amino acids: CASSRDRGNTIYF.

This rearrangement joins TRBV29-1 to TRBJ1-1, with D perhaps matching TRBD1 (6 bases). The V end was cut by 4 bases, the J end by 6 bases, with 12 bases between. The germline V gene encodes CDR1 SQVTM and CDR2 ANQGSEA. The CDR3 runs 12 residues. Here the CDR3 reads CSVATGSSEAFF. The CDR3 DNA reads as TGCAGCGTTGCTACAGGGAGTTCTGAAGCTTTCTTT.

V usage is TRBV7-2 and J usage is TRBJ1-2, with 8 bases that match TRBD1. J lost 2 bases, V lost 6 bases, and 5 bases had no gene match. The CDR3 runs 14 residues. The germline V gene has CDR1 SGHTA and CDR2 FQGNSA. For the CDR3, the DNA is TGTGCCAGCAGACTGGACAGGGCCAACTATGGCTACACCTTC. It specifies CASRLDRANYGYTF.

The genes are TRBV5-6 and TRBJ1-2; perhaps TRBD1 as D (6 bases). V lost 1 base and J lost 4, with 11 bases in between. CDR3 length: 14 residues. Germline V gives CDR1 SGHDT, CDR2 YYEEEE. This CDR3 reads CASSLQQGVYGYTF. DNA of the CDR3: TGTGCCAGCAGCTTGCAACAGGGCGTCTATGGCTACACCTTC.

The V gene is TRBV6-1, the J gene TRBJ2-7, with D possibly being TRBD1 (5 bases). The CDR3 totals 14 residues. The germline gives CDR1 MNHNS, CDR2 SASEGT. The ends were cut back, 1 base at V and 0 bases at J, with 7 bases in the middle. CDR3 amino acids: CASSEVRGSYEQYF. The DNA of the CDR3 is TGTGCCAGCAGTGAAGTTAGGGGCTCCTACGAGCAGTACTTC.

This chain joins TRBV6-2 or TRBV6-3 and TRBJ1-1, with D unclear. From germline, CDR1 is MNHEY and CDR2 SVGEGT. Trimming took 6 bases from V and 8 from J, leaving 10 bases between them. The CDR3 is made up of 11 amino acids. As DNA, the CDR3 is TGTGCCAGCAGCCGATTAAGCGAAGCTTTCTTT. This translates into CASSRLSEAFF.

This clone came up once. The chain has TRBV25-1 and TRBJ1-1; D unclear. Trimming removed 5 bases at V and 1 base at J, with 11 bases between. Looked up from germline, CDR1 is MGHDK and CDR2 is SYGVNS. CDR3 length: 14 amino acids. CDR3 amino acids: CASSPSKRNTEAFF. CDR3 sequence (DNA): TGTGCCAGCAGTCCGTCCAAGAGGAACACTGAAGCTTTCTTT.

V and J are TRBV6-5 and TRBJ1-1; the D gene is possibly TRBD1 (5 bases). The CDR3 has 12 residues. V lost 6 bases and J lost 4, with 9 bases in between. CDR1 is MNHEY, CDR2 SVGAGI, per germline. Here the CDR3 reads CASRTGGTEAFF. The CDR3 DNA sequence: TGTGCCAGCAGAACGGGGGGCACTGAAGCTTTCTTT.

The CDR3 nucleotides read TGTGCCATCAGTGAGTACGAGACAGAAGCTTTCTTT. Translated, it gives CAISEYETEAFF. This sequence joins TRBV10-3 and TRBJ1-1; D gene uncertain. CDR1 and CDR2 (germline): ENHRY, SYGVKD. V lost 1 base and J 8 bases, leaving 8 bases between the germline ends. The CDR3 extends over 12 amino acids.